Presented here are 29 T cell receptor beta chains from one specimen sequenced in a study of blood T cell repertoires in COVID-19. TCRdb's copy holds only in-frame clones and misses some; the assay was immunoSEQ multiplex PCR. This repertoire shows under 350,000 clones, more than 75% found once; its top ten account for about 2.6%. Sequenced: PBMCs or T cells enriched from blood (not recorded which). These receptors were taken from a woman aged 18-30 years who had recovered from COVID-19.

The CDR3 sequence is CSVEAGLGLFYEQYF. CDR3 bases: TGCAGCGTTGAGGCGGGACTAGGGCTTTTCTACGAGCAGTACTTC. V usage is TRBV29-1 and J usage is TRBJ2-7; 8 nucleotides align to TRBD2. CDR3 length equals 15 residues. After removal of 3 bases from V and 3 bases from J, the junction contained 10 bases not matched to a gene. Per the germline V gene, CDR1 is SQVTM and CDR2 is ANQGSEA.

CDR3 coding DNA: TGTGCCAGCAGCGTAGTAGGAGAGGCCGGGGATGAGCAGTTCTTC. It yields the protein CASSVVGEAGDEQFF. The chain couples TRBV9 to TRBJ2-1; D possibly corresponds to TRBD2 (5 bases). Germline V gives CDR1 SGDLS, CDR2 YYNGEE. Trimming took off 0 bases at V and 8 bases at J, with 15 bases between the two ends. The CDR3 is 15 residues long. The full variable domain, rest sourced from reference TRBV9 and TRBJ2-1, is DSGVTQTPKHLITATGQRVTLRCSPRSGDLSVYWYQQSLDQGLQFLIQYYNGEERAKGNILERFSAQQFPDLHSELNLSSLELGDSALYFCASSVVGEAGDEQFFGPGTRLTVL.

V usage is TRBV27 and J usage is TRBJ2-3; 8 bases line up with TRBD2. The CDR3 contains 13 residues. Trimming cost V 5 bases and J 8 bases; bases outside gene matches: 6. Germline V gene lookup returns CDR1 MNHEY and CDR2 SMNVEV (reference sequence). CDR3 nucleotide sequence: TGTGCCAGCAGTCTTAGCGGGGTTCGTACGCAGTATTTT. Translated: CASSLSGVRTQYF.

The V call is TRBV5-6, the J call TRBJ1-6, with 10 positions matching TRBD1. Germline values: CDR1 SGHDT, CDR2 YYEEEE. After removal of 1 base from V and 6 bases from J, the junction contained 4 bases not matched to a gene. The CDR3 runs 16 residues. This CDR3 is CASSLMGQGFNSPLHF. In DNA, the CDR3 is TGTGCCAGCAGCTTGATGGGACAGGGGTTTAATTCACCCCTCCACTTT.

V usage is TRBV28 and J usage is TRBJ2-1, with TRBD2 matching 7 bases. The CDR3 covers 11 residues. The J segment lost 14 bases and the V segment lost 5 bases, leaving 6 bases of the junction unmatched. Germline values: CDR1 MDHEN, CDR2 SYDVKM. CDR3 DNA sequence: TGTGCCAGCAGTGGGCCCCGGGGGGAGTTCTTC. Protein product: CASSGPRGEFF.

The chain's CDR3 is CASSLSSPQGEQFF. Written as DNA, the CDR3 is TGTGCCAGCAGTTTGTCTAGTCCCCAGGGTGAGCAGTTCTTC. The chain recombines TRBV28 with TRBJ2-1, with D possibly being TRBD1 (5 bases). Per the germline V gene, CDR1 is MDHEN and CDR2 is SYDVKM. Trimming pared 3 bases from V and 9 bases from J, leaving 15 bases between. This CDR3 has 14 amino acids.

The genes are TRBV29-1 and TRBJ2-1; a weak D match, TRBD2 (6 bases). V gave up 4 bases and J gave up 7 bases, with 14 bases separating them. Germline CDR1 reads SQVTM; CDR2 reads ANQGSEA. This CDR3 region has 13 residues. In DNA, the CDR3 is TGCAGCGTTGGTCAGCGGGCGTTAAATGAGCAGTTCTTC. It encodes CSVGQRALNEQFF.

The V call is TRBV7-2, the J call TRBJ1-1; D not resolved. Germline CDR1 SGHTA, CDR2 FQGNSA. V was cut by 7 bases and J by 1 base, with 19 bases left in between. This CDR3 is 16 amino acids long. The CDR3 loop is CASTLFGGLRNTEAFF. The DNA of the CDR3 is TGTGCCAGCACCCTTTTTGGAGGACTGAGGAACACTGAAGCTTTCTTT.

This chain joins TRBV3-1 (or the pseudogene TRBV3-2) and TRBJ2-3; 10 nucleotides agree with TRBD2. Germline-derived CDR1 and CDR2 are LGHDT and YNNKEL (reference sequence). Germline trimming cut 2 bases from V and 6 bases from J; bases unmatched to any gene: 8. The length of the CDR3 is 16 residues. CDR3 nucleotides: TGTGCCAGCAGCCAACGTAGCGGGGGGCCCTGGGATACGCAGTATTTT. Its translation: CASSQRSGGPWDTQYF.

The rearrangement links TRBV19 to TRBJ1-2; D uncertain. The V end was cut by 2 bases, the J end by 6 bases, with 16 bases between. This CDR3 is built from 15 residues. CDR1 is LNHDA and CDR2 is SQIVND in the germline V gene (reference sequence). The CDR3 DNA reads as TGTGCCAGTAGTATAAGGACCCGGGGAGGGCATGGCTACACCTTC. Protein product: CASSIRTRGGHGYTF.

The J gene is TRBJ2-4, the V gene TRBV28; 9 bases agree with TRBD1. The ends lost 5 bases at V and 9 bases at J; junction bases unmatched: 5. The CDR3 extends over 13 amino acids. The germline CDR1 and CDR2 sequences are MDHEN and SYDVKM. The DNA of the CDR3 is TGTGCCAGCAGTCCTAGGACAGGGGCCATTCAGTACTTC. Protein product: CASSPRTGAIQYF.

The CDR3 loop reads CASRRVAEGPTGEQFF. CDR3 in DNA: TGTGCCAGCAGGAGGGTAGCCGAGGGCCCGACTGGTGAGCAGTTCTTC. The chain recombines TRBV6-4 with TRBJ2-1; weak D call: TRBD2 (5 bases). Per germline, CDR1 MRHNA and CDR2 SNTAGT. V gave up 6 bases and J gave up 9 bases, with 24 bases separating them. The CDR3 has 16 residues.

With regard to this clone: This sample also contains other DNA sequences that code for the same CDR3. The chain joins TRBV7-9 to TRBJ2-5, with 8 bases fitting TRBD2. The CDR3 has 16 amino acids. Germline V gives CDR1 SEHNR, CDR2 FQNEAQ (reference sequence). Trimming took 2 bases from V and 4 from J; bases not matched to a gene: 9. The CDR3 coding sequence is TGTGCCAGCAGCTTATCTGGCGGGGGGCGAGGAGAGACCCAGTACTTC. Encoded protein: CASSLSGGGRGETQYF.

The V gene is TRBV2, the J gene TRBJ2-3; tentative D call: TRBD2 (5 bases). Germline-derived CDR1 and CDR2 are SNHLY and FYNNEI. The CDR3 is 14 residues long. The ends were cut back, 4 bases at V and 8 bases at J, with 16 bases in the middle. In nucleotides, the CDR3 is TGTGCCAGCAGTGTGGGCCCGGGATCCGGTACGCAGTATTTT. Its protein is CASSVGPGSGTQYF.

This clone was observed a few times. The gene calls are TRBV19 and TRBJ2-2; D unclear. The V end was cut by 7 bases, the J end by 0 bases, with 9 bases between. The germline gives CDR1 LNHDA, CDR2 SQIVND (reference sequence). The CDR3 loop spans 14 amino acids. CDR3 sequence (DNA): TGTGCCAGTACCCTACTCGCGAACACCGGGGAGCTGTTTTTT. Translation gives CASTLLANTGELFF.

This clone occurred a few times. The gene calls are TRBV7-3 and TRBJ2-2; D is possibly TRBD1 (5 bases). The germline CDR1 and CDR2 sequences are SGHTA and FQGTGA. The V gene lost 2 bases and the J gene lost 1 base, with 8 bases spanning the gap. This CDR3 has 15 amino acids. The CDR3 here is CASSLGQGNTGELFF. The CDR3 DNA reads as TGTGCCAGCAGCTTAGGGCAGGGGAACACCGGGGAGCTGTTTTTT.

The CDR3: CASSLGAGGMAGELFF. CDR3 DNA sequence: TGTGCCAGCAGCTTGGGTGCAGGGGGGATGGCCGGGGAGCTGTTTTTT. V gene TRBV5-4 combines with J gene TRBJ2-2, with D perhaps TRBD1 (7 bases). Germline CDR1 is SGHNT and CDR2 is YYREEE (reference sequence). This CDR3 spans 16 amino acids. V lost 0 bases, J lost 6 bases, and 15 bases lay in between.

About this clone: At the DNA level, this CDR3 is encoded by other sequences in the same sample as well. CDR3 loop: CASSLSGGAYEQYF. In nucleotides, the CDR3 is TGCGCCAGCAGCCTTAGCGGGGGGGCCTACGAGCAGTACTTC. The chain carries TRBV5-1 and TRBJ2-7, with 11 bases identical to TRBD2. Unmatched junction bases numbered 2, after V lost 4 bases and J lost 2 bases. The length of the CDR3 is 14 residues. Germline CDR1 reads SGHRS; CDR2 reads YFSETQ.

The rearrangement joins TRBV5-8 to TRBJ1-1; possibly TRBD1 for D (6 bases). The CDR3 is 13 residues long. Trimming took off 1 base at V and 4 bases at J, with 8 bases between the two ends. The germline V gene encodes CDR1 SGHTS and CDR2 YDEGEE. The CDR3 region is CASSLYRATEAFF. The CDR3 DNA sequence: TGTGCCAGCAGCTTGTACAGGGCCACTGAAGCTTTCTTT.

This chain uses TRBV14 with TRBJ2-1; D remains ambiguous. Trimming pared 4 bases from V and 6 bases from J, leaving 16 bases between. The V gene's germline CDR1 is SGHDN and CDR2 FVKESK. This CDR3 has 15 amino acids. CDR3 sequence: CASSPWVVPGNEQFF. DNA of the CDR3: TGTGCCAGCAGCCCTTGGGTCGTCCCGGGCAATGAGCAGTTCTTC. The full variable domain, its missing parts supplied by reference TRBV14 and TRBJ2-1, is EAGVTQFPSHSVIEKGQTVTLRCDPISGHDNLYWYRRVMGKEIKFLLHFVKESKQDESGMPNNRFLAERTGGTYSTLKVQPAELEDSGVYFCASSPWVVPGNEQFFGPGTRLTVL.

J is TRBJ1-3 and V is TRBV27; possibly TRBD1 for D (5 bases). Between the trimmed V and J ends, which lost 2 bases and 0 bases, there was a span of 14 bases. The CDR3 has 17 amino acids. Germline assignment: CDR1 MNHEY and CDR2 SMNVEV (reference sequence). The CDR3 DNA is TGTGCCAGCAGTTTAGGGGATCAGGGTCGCTCTGGAAACACCATATATTTT. Protein: CASSLGDQGRSGNTIYF.

This clone was seen a single time. The chain carries TRBV10-3 and TRBJ2-7; 9 bases fit TRBD1. Germline-derived CDR1 and CDR2 are ENHRY and SYGVKD. The V gene end was trimmed by 8 bases and the J gene end by 0 bases; junction bases not matched to a gene: 14. CDR3 size: 17 residues. CDR3 protein: CAIGGGGDRDSSYEQYF. The CDR3 DNA sequence: TGTGCCATCGGCGGAGGGGGGGACAGGGACAGCTCCTACGAGCAGTACTTC.

This rearrangement joins TRBV11-2 to TRBJ2-5; perhaps TRBD1 as D (6 bases). The CDR3 totals 13 residues. V was clipped by 6 bases and J by 4 bases, with 12 bases between them. Per the germline V gene, CDR1 is SGHAT and CDR2 is FQNNGV. Here the CDR3 DNA reads TGTGCCAGCAGTTGGACACAGGGAGAGACCCAGTACTTC. It codes for CASSWTQGETQYF.

The DNA of the CDR3 is TGTGCCAGTAGGGATGGGAGCGGACAGTTCTATGGCTACACCTTC. This encodes CASRDGSGQFYGYTF. The chain carries TRBV19 and TRBJ1-2, with D possibly matching TRBD1 (6 bases). Germline CDR1 LNHDA, CDR2 SQIVND (reference sequence). Trimming took 6 bases from V and 4 from J, leaving 18 bases between them. The CDR3 runs to 15 residues.

The rearrangement uses TRBV7-6 and TRBJ2-1, with 11 bases lining up with TRBD2. The CDR3 length is 16 residues. J gave up 4 bases and V 5 bases, and 7 bases lay outside the gene matches. CDR1 is SGHVS and CDR2 is FNYEAQ in the germline V gene. The CDR3 loop is CASSPYSSGGYNEQFF. CDR3 in DNA: TGTGCCAGCAGCCCCTACTCTAGCGGGGGGTACAATGAGCAGTTCTTC.

This rearrangement joins TRBV19 to TRBJ1-5; 8 bases are shared with TRBD1. Germline CDR1 reads LNHDA; CDR2 reads SQIVND (reference sequence). CDR3 length: 16 residues. V dropped 3 bases and J dropped 5; count of bases not matched to a gene: 9. The DNA of the CDR3 is TGTGCCAGTAGTATTTGGCAGGGGGCCTACGATCAGCCCCAGCATTTT. Its protein is CASSIWQGAYDQPQHF.

V and J are TRBV15 and TRBJ2-7; 7 bases are a match to TRBD1. J lost 2 bases, V lost 1 base, and 14 bases had no gene match. Germline V lookup: CDR1 LNHNV, CDR2 YYDKDF (reference sequence). The CDR3 length is 18 residues. CDR3 in DNA: TGTGCCACCAGCAGAGCGAGAGCAGGGGGTCGCACAGCCTACGAGCAGTACTTC. Protein sequence: CATSRARAGGRTAYEQYF.

The gene calls are TRBV2 and TRBJ1-5; 7 bases map to TRBD1. This CDR3 is built from 13 residues. From germline, CDR1 is SNHLY and CDR2 FYNNEI. Losses at the gene ends were 6 bases for V and 6 bases for J; bases not matched to a gene: 5. CDR3: CASRGTVFQPQHF. The CDR3 DNA is TGTGCCAGCAGGGGGACAGTCTTTCAGCCCCAGCATTTT.

The genes are TRBV5-1 and TRBJ2-7, with TRBD2 as a possible D gene (6 bases). This CDR3 has 16 residues. V lost 0 bases and J 3 bases, leaving 16 bases between the germline ends. Germline-derived CDR1 and CDR2 are SGHRS and YFSETQ. CDR3 in amino acids: CASSLAMSSDYYEQYF. CDR3 DNA sequence: TGCGCCAGCAGCTTGGCCATGTCTAGCGATTACTACGAGCAGTACTTC. Full variable domain (rest looked up from reference TRBV5-1 and TRBJ2-7): KAGVTQTPRYLIKTRGQQVTLSCSPISGHRSVSWYQQTPGQGLQFLFEYFSETQRNKGNFPGRFSGRQFSNSRSEMNVSTLELGDSALYLCASSLAMSSDYYEQYFGPGTRLTVT.